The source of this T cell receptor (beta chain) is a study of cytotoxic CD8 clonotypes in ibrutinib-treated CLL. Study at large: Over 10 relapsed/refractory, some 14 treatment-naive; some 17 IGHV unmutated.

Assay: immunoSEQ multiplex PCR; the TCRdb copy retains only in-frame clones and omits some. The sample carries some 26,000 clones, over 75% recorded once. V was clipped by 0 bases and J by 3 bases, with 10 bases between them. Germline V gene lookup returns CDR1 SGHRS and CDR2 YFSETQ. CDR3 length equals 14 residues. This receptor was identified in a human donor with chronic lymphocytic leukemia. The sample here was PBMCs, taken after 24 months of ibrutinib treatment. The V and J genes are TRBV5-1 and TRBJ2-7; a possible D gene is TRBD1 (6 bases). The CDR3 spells CASSLVGQHYEQYF. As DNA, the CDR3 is TGCGCCAGCAGCTTGGTGGGACAACACTACGAGCAGTACTTC.